This T cell receptor beta chain originates from a study of PD-1 blockade in classical Hodgkin lymphoma. Overall study results and limits: Patients who began taking nivolumab under 1 year after ASCT were left out. The origin of the repertoire differences remains undefined, with disease activity or prior therapy as possible causes. With CD4+ cells, TCR diversity rose significantly by C4D1, but not with CD8+ cells.

Regarding this clone: No antigen is known for it.

Sequencing was performed with immunoSEQ multiplex PCR; in TCRdb, only in-frame clones are kept and a portion is missing. The repertoire holds about 11,000 clones, with approximately 75% as singletons. There was relapse after autologous stem cell transplantation in every patient, and there was variation in brentuximab vedotin exposure. The CDR3 totals 15 residues. The junction had 5 bases not matched to a gene; V was cut back by 1 base and J by 4 bases. The germline CDR1 and CDR2 sequences are LGHNA and YSLEER. The chain uses TRBV4-3 and TRBJ2-7, with TRBD2 matching 9 bases. The receptor was isolated from a human donor with classical Hodgkin lymphoma. Material: peripheral blood mononuclear cells (PBMCs), obtained at baseline. The CDR3 DNA sequence: TGCGCCAGCAGCCAAGGCGTTAGCGGGGGATACGAGCAGTACTTC. Its protein is CASSQGVSGGYEQYF.